The sequence of this T cell receptor beta chain was determined in a study of graft-versus-host responses after intestinal transplantation. Study as a whole: Every transplant recipient was induced with anti-thymocyte globulin, then maintained on tacrolimus and steroids for roughly 3 years. Study results and caveats: Early post-transplant declines in HvG were associated with peak levels of circulating GvH clones. Patients with graft-donor T cell macrochimerism had high graft-versus-host to host-versus-graft clonal ratios in allografts.

TCRdb keeps only in-frame clones here, not all; method: immunoSEQ multiplex PCR. Among about 70,000 clones listed, approximately 84% were seen once. The CDR3 totals 16 residues. The V and J ends lost 3 bases and 0 bases respectively, with 12 bases between them. The germline V gene encodes CDR1 SGHRS and CDR2 YFSETQ. Of note for this clone: As yet, its antigen is unknown.

Sequenced material: unstimulated CD4+ T cells sorted from spleen or lymph node cells, taken before transplant. This receptor was taken from a human donor who was the organ donor for an intestinal transplant. The rearrangement joins TRBV5-1 to TRBJ1-4; D is unresolved. The CDR3 reads CASSSGVSATNEKLFF. CDR3 in DNA: TGCGCCAGCAGCTCCGGGGTGTCGGCAACTAATGAAAAACTGTTTTTT.